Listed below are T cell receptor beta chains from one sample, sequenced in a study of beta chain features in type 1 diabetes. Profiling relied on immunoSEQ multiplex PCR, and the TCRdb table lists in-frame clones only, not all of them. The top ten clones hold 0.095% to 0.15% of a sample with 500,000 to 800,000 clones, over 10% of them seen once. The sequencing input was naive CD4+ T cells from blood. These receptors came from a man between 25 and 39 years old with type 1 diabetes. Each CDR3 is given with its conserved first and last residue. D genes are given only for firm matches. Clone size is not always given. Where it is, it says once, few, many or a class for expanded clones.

CDR3nt: TGTGCCAGCAGTGATTTATCTTGGGAGCGAGATCAGCCCCAGCATTTT
CDR3aa: CASSDLSWERDQPQHF
j_gene: TRBJ1-5
abundance: -
len: 16
d_gene: -
v_gene: TRBV2

CDR3nt: TGTGCCAGCACCCCCCCGACAGGAATTGAAGCTTTCTTT
CDR3aa: CASTPPTGIEAFF
j_gene: TRBJ1-1
abundance: few
len: 13
d_gene: -
v_gene: TRBV25-1

CDR3nt: TGCAGCGCCCGAGGGGAGGGAGGAGGGTATGGCTACACCTTC
CDR3aa: CSARGEGGGYGYTF
j_gene: TRBJ1-2
abundance: -
len: 14
d_gene: -
v_gene: TRBV29-1

CDR3nt: TGTGCCAGCAGCTTAGCGGAGGAATACGAGCAGTACTTC
CDR3aa: CASSLAEEYEQYF
j_gene: TRBJ2-7
abundance: -
len: 13
d_gene: -
v_gene: TRBV7-2

CDR3nt: TGCGCCAGCAGCTCGCGACAGGGTAATGAAAAACTGTTTTTT
CDR3aa: CASSSRQGNEKLFF
j_gene: TRBJ1-4
abundance: -
len: 14
d_gene: TRBD1
v_gene: TRBV4-1

CDR3nt: TGTGCCTGGAGTGTTGCGGTAGGTCGGACTGACGAGCAGTACTTC
CDR3aa: CAWSVAVGRTDEQYF
j_gene: TRBJ2-7
abundance: few
len: 15
d_gene: -
v_gene: TRBV30

CDR3nt: TGCAGCGTTTCCCCCCTAACTAGCGGGACATACAATGAGCAGTTCTTC
CDR3aa: CSVSPLTSGTYNEQFF
j_gene: TRBJ2-1
abundance: -
len: 16
d_gene: TRBD2
v_gene: TRBV29-1

CDR3nt: TGTGCCAGCAGCTTAGGGGACAGGGGAATCTATGGCTACACCTTC
CDR3aa: CASSLGDRGIYGYTF
j_gene: TRBJ1-2
abundance: -
len: 15
d_gene: TRBD1
v_gene: TRBV13

CDR3nt: TGTGCCAGCAGCAAGGGACAGGGCGACGCTGAAGCTTTCTTT
CDR3aa: CASSKGQGDAEAFF
j_gene: TRBJ1-1
abundance: -
len: 14
d_gene: TRBD1
v_gene: TRBV6-6

CDR3nt: TGTGCCTGGAATCCGGGGCCTGGAAACACCATATATTTT
CDR3aa: CAWNPGPGNTIYF
j_gene: TRBJ1-3
abundance: few
len: 13
d_gene: -
v_gene: TRBV30

CDR3nt: TGTGCCAGCAGTTTAGGGCTCCCAGAATTCGGAAACACCATATATTTT
CDR3aa: CASSLGLPEFGNTIYF
j_gene: TRBJ1-3
abundance: -
len: 16
d_gene: -
v_gene: TRBV27

CDR3nt: TGTGCCAGCAGTTACGGATCAGATACGCAGTATTTT
CDR3aa: CASSYGSDTQYF
j_gene: TRBJ2-3
abundance: -
len: 12
d_gene: -
v_gene: TRBV6-6

CDR3nt: TGCGCCAGCAGCCAAGTTCTCGTCCTAGCGGGGGGGCAAGAGACCCAGTACTTC
CDR3aa: CASSQVLVLAGGQETQYF
j_gene: TRBJ2-5
abundance: -
len: 18
d_gene: TRBD2
v_gene: TRBV4-3

CDR3nt: TGTGCCAGCAGCCCGACTAGTGGGGAGACCCAGTACTTC
CDR3aa: CASSPTSGETQYF
j_gene: TRBJ2-5
abundance: -
len: 13
d_gene: -
v_gene: TRBV7-6

CDR3nt: TGTGCCAGCAGCCCCCAGCGGGGGGGCCTGAATGAGCAGTTCTTC
CDR3aa: CASSPQRGGLNEQFF
j_gene: TRBJ2-1
abundance: -
len: 15
d_gene: TRBD2
v_gene: TRBV7-8

CDR3nt: TGTGCCAGCAGCTTCCCGACAGGGGCTACCGGGCAGTTCTTC
CDR3aa: CASSFPTGATGQFF
j_gene: TRBJ2-1
abundance: -
len: 14
d_gene: TRBD1
v_gene: TRBV7-8

CDR3nt: TGCGCCAGCAGCTCGGAGAATGGCTACACCTTC
CDR3aa: CASSSENGYTF
j_gene: TRBJ1-2
abundance: -
len: 11
d_gene: -
v_gene: TRBV5-1

CDR3nt: TGCGCCAGCAGCCAAACTACAGGCGGCTATGGCTACACCTTC
CDR3aa: CASSQTTGGYGYTF
j_gene: TRBJ1-2
abundance: -
len: 14
d_gene: -
v_gene: TRBV4-3

CDR3nt: TGTGCCAGTAGTATTTTGGCGGGAAACCAAGAGACCCAGTACTTC
CDR3aa: CASSILAGNQETQYF
j_gene: TRBJ2-5
abundance: -
len: 15
d_gene: -
v_gene: TRBV19

CDR3nt: TGTGCCAGCAGTACAGGGGTTGACACTGAAGCTTTCTTT
CDR3aa: CASSTGVDTEAFF
j_gene: TRBJ1-1
abundance: few
len: 13
d_gene: TRBD1
v_gene: TRBV7-9

CDR3nt: TGTGCCAGCAGCTCGACAATGAACACTGAAGCTTTCTTT
CDR3aa: CASSSTMNTEAFF
j_gene: TRBJ1-1
abundance: few
len: 13
d_gene: -
v_gene: TRBV7-6

CDR3nt: TGTGCCAGCAGGGGTCCAACCTACGAGCAGTACTTC
CDR3aa: CASRGPTYEQYF
j_gene: TRBJ2-7
abundance: few
len: 12
d_gene: -
v_gene: TRBV6-5

CDR3nt: TGTGCCAGCAGCGTAGGATCGGTAGTCGTGGGAGAGACCCAGTACTTC
CDR3aa: CASSVGSVVVGETQYF
j_gene: TRBJ2-5
abundance: -
len: 16
d_gene: -
v_gene: TRBV9

CDR3nt: TGTGCCAGCAGCCCTTTCCGGCGGCAGTTCTTC
CDR3aa: CASSPFRRQFF
j_gene: TRBJ2-1
abundance: many
len: 11
d_gene: -
v_gene: TRBV28

CDR3nt: TGCAGCGTTGCGGAGGGCGCCGGAGATACGCAGTATTTT
CDR3aa: CSVAEGAGDTQYF
j_gene: TRBJ2-3
abundance: -
len: 13
d_gene: -
v_gene: TRBV29-1

CDR3nt: TGTGCCAGCAGTGATATCGGGGAGCTGTTTTTT
CDR3aa: CASSDIGELFF
j_gene: TRBJ2-2
abundance: -
len: 11
d_gene: -
v_gene: TRBV6-5

CDR3nt: TGTGCCTGGAGTGTTTCCAGCGGTTTTTCTGATACGCAGTATTTT
CDR3aa: CAWSVSSGFSDTQYF
j_gene: TRBJ2-3
abundance: -
len: 15
d_gene: -
v_gene: TRBV30

CDR3nt: TGCGCCAGCAGCCAAGGCCCTCAGCGGGAGAGCACAGATACGCAGTATTTT
CDR3aa: CASSQGPQRESTDTQYF
j_gene: TRBJ2-3
abundance: -
len: 17
d_gene: TRBD2
v_gene: TRBV4-1

CDR3nt: TGTGCCAGCAGCGTAGCCTCCAGGGGGGATGAAAAACTGTTTTTT
CDR3aa: CASSVASRGDEKLFF
j_gene: TRBJ1-4
abundance: once
len: 15
d_gene: TRBD1
v_gene: TRBV9

CDR3nt: TGTGCCAGCAGCAGGGATCAGGGCTACACCTTC
CDR3aa: CASSRDQGYTF
j_gene: TRBJ1-2
abundance: few
len: 11
d_gene: -
v_gene: TRBV9

CDR3nt: TGTGCCAGCAGCAAAGAATCTTGCGACGCGGCCAACTACGAGCAGTACTTC
CDR3aa: CASSKESCDAANYEQYF
j_gene: TRBJ2-7
abundance: few
len: 17
d_gene: -
v_gene: TRBV21-1

CDR3nt: TGTGCCAGCAGCCCCCAGGGGGACTATGGCTACACCTTC
CDR3aa: CASSPQGDYGYTF
j_gene: TRBJ1-2
abundance: -
len: 13
d_gene: TRBD1
v_gene: TRBV7-9

CDR3nt: TGTGCCAGCAGTCCTCAAACAGGGGGCAGTTACAATGAGCAGTTCTTC
CDR3aa: CASSPQTGGSYNEQFF
j_gene: TRBJ2-1
abundance: -
len: 16
d_gene: TRBD1
v_gene: TRBV11-2

CDR3nt: TGCGCCAGCAGCTTGGGGGACAGTCGGTATTACGAGCAGTACTTC
CDR3aa: CASSLGDSRYYEQYF
j_gene: TRBJ2-7
abundance: few
len: 15
d_gene: TRBD1
v_gene: TRBV5-1

CDR3nt: TGTGCCAGCCAGAGCCGTCGAAAACTGTTTTTT
CDR3aa: CASQSRRKLFF
j_gene: TRBJ1-4
abundance: -
len: 11
d_gene: -
v_gene: TRBV2

CDR3nt: TGCGCCAGCAGACCCGGACTAGCGGGGGAAGTCACAGATACGCAGTATTTT
CDR3aa: CASRPGLAGEVTDTQYF
j_gene: TRBJ2-3
abundance: few
len: 17
d_gene: TRBD2
v_gene: TRBV5-1

CDR3nt: TGTGCCTGGAGTGTAACTGATGGGCAGCTGTTTTTT
CDR3aa: CAWSVTDGQLFF
j_gene: TRBJ1-4
abundance: -
len: 12
d_gene: -
v_gene: TRBV30

CDR3nt: TGTGCCAGCAGCCTCAATATGAGGAGTGGCTACACCTTC
CDR3aa: CASSLNMRSGYTF
j_gene: TRBJ1-2
abundance: few
len: 13
d_gene: -
v_gene: TRBV9

CDR3nt: TGCGCCAGCAGCCCGACAGGGCTTGTGTACGAGCAGTACTTC
CDR3aa: CASSPTGLVYEQYF
j_gene: TRBJ2-7
abundance: -
len: 14
d_gene: TRBD1
v_gene: TRBV5-1

CDR3nt: TGTGCCAGCAGGTCTGGATGGGCCGGGGAGCTGTTTTTT
CDR3aa: CASRSGWAGELFF
j_gene: TRBJ2-2
abundance: few
len: 13
d_gene: -
v_gene: TRBV2

CDR3nt: TGTGCCAGCAGCTTAGTTTCTCTGGACACCGGGGAGCTGTTTTTT
CDR3aa: CASSLVSLDTGELFF
j_gene: TRBJ2-2
abundance: -
len: 15
d_gene: -
v_gene: TRBV11-2

CDR3nt: TGTGCCAGCACCTATTTGGGGGTCAGGAATGAGCAGTTCTTC
CDR3aa: CASTYLGVRNEQFF
j_gene: TRBJ2-1
abundance: few
len: 14
d_gene: -
v_gene: TRBV7-9

CDR3nt: TGTGCCAGCAGCCAATCGGGGGGGCAGGGATTCGATGAGCAGTTCTTC
CDR3aa: CASSQSGGQGFDEQFF
j_gene: TRBJ2-1
abundance: few
len: 16
d_gene: -
v_gene: TRBV16

CDR3nt: TGTGCCAGCAGTGATCCCGGGACTAGCGGCAATGAGCAGTTCTTC
CDR3aa: CASSDPGTSGNEQFF
j_gene: TRBJ2-1
abundance: few
len: 15
d_gene: TRBD2
v_gene: TRBV25-1

CDR3nt: TGTGCCAGCAGTGAATTTGGCAGGGCGGACTATGGCTACACCTTC
CDR3aa: CASSEFGRADYGYTF
j_gene: TRBJ1-2
abundance: -
len: 15
d_gene: -
v_gene: TRBV6-1

CDR3nt: TGTGCCAGCAGCTTTGGAAAACAGCCGGGCTCCTACGAGCAGTACTTC
CDR3aa: CASSFGKQPGSYEQYF
j_gene: TRBJ2-7
abundance: few
len: 16
d_gene: -
v_gene: TRBV5-6

CDR3nt: TGTGCCAGCAGCTTGACGGGCAATCAGCCCCAGCATTTT
CDR3aa: CASSLTGNQPQHF
j_gene: TRBJ1-5
abundance: -
len: 13
d_gene: -
v_gene: TRBV7-2

CDR3nt: TGTGCCAGTAGTATAGATCGAGCCTACGAGCAGTACTTC
CDR3aa: CASSIDRAYEQYF
j_gene: TRBJ2-7
abundance: few
len: 13
d_gene: -
v_gene: TRBV19

CDR3nt: TGCGCCAGCAGCTTTACGGGACAGGGGCCCACCGGGGAGCTGTTTTTT
CDR3aa: CASSFTGQGPTGELFF
j_gene: TRBJ2-2
abundance: -
len: 16
d_gene: TRBD1
v_gene: TRBV5-1

CDR3nt: TGTGCCTGGAGTGTTGCGGGGGACGCCGGTCACGGAAACACCATATATTTT
CDR3aa: CAWSVAGDAGHGNTIYF
j_gene: TRBJ1-3
abundance: -
len: 17
d_gene: -
v_gene: TRBV30

CDR3nt: TGTGCCAGCAGCCCCCAGGTGGGTAGCGGCCCCTACGAGCAGTACTTC
CDR3aa: CASSPQVGSGPYEQYF
j_gene: TRBJ2-7
abundance: -
len: 16
d_gene: -
v_gene: TRBV7-9

CDR3nt: TGTGCCAGCAGCCCTCTCTACGAGCAGTACTTC
CDR3aa: CASSPLYEQYF
j_gene: TRBJ2-7
abundance: -
len: 11
d_gene: -
v_gene: TRBV7-2

CDR3nt: TGTGCCAGTAGTAGGGCTAGCGGGGGGGCCCGGCAAGAGACCCAGTACTTC
CDR3aa: CASSRASGGARQETQYF
j_gene: TRBJ2-5
abundance: few
len: 17
d_gene: TRBD2
v_gene: TRBV19